The 28 T cell receptor beta chains listed next were all sequenced from one sample in a study of OX40 agonist ivuxolimab in advanced cancers. Clones were sequenced by immunoSEQ multiplex PCR, and TCRdb holds only the in-frame ones, with some missing. Of some 76,000 clones in the sample, approximately 86% were seen once. Sequenced material: CD4+ or CD8+ T cells sorted from blood, taken in a trial of the OX40 agonist ivuxolimab. All receptors derive from an adult with an advanced solid tumor such as melanoma, head and neck, liver or kidney cancer.

This clone was seen only a few times. The rearrangement uses TRBV29-1 and TRBJ2-7; D possibly corresponds to TRBD1 (6 bases). V was trimmed by 6 bases and J by 2 bases, leaving 8 bases between them. This CDR3 region has 11 residues. CDR1 is SQVTM and CDR2 is ANQGSEA in the germline V gene. CDR3 DNA: TGCAGCGTGCAGGGGACCTACGAGCAGTACTTC. It translates to CSVQGTYEQYF.

A few counts support this clone. The chain is built from TRBV7-6 and TRBJ1-5, with D perhaps TRBD1 (5 bases). V lost 1 base to trimming and J lost 9 bases, with 10 bases between them. The germline V gene has CDR1 SGHVS and CDR2 FNYEAQ. CDR3 length: 13 residues. CDR3 protein: CASSLEGNRPQHF. In DNA form, the CDR3 reads TGTGCCAGCAGCTTAGAGGGGAACCGGCCCCAGCATTTT.

The rearrangement joins TRBV6-1 to TRBJ1-2; no definite D call. The V end was cut by 6 bases, the J end by 1 base, with 12 bases between. CDR1 is MNHNS, CDR2 SASEGT, per germline. The CDR3 totals 14 residues. CDR3 protein: CASRSDTVNYGYTF. The CDR3 DNA sequence: TGTGCCAGCAGGTCCGATACAGTTAACTATGGCTACACCTTC.

The chain uses TRBV5-1 and TRBJ2-1, with D unresolved. This CDR3 contains 14 residues. V lost 0 bases to trimming and J lost 4 bases, with 8 bases between them. Per the germline V gene, CDR1 is SGHRS and CDR2 is YFSETQ. The CDR3 DNA reads TGCGCCAGCAGCTTGGCTGGGAAATACAATGAGCAGTTCTTC. Amino acids: CASSLAGKYNEQFF.

The chain is built from TRBV6-1 and TRBJ2-5; D possibly corresponds to TRBD2 (5 bases). The CDR3 covers 15 residues. Germline CDR1 is MNHNS and CDR2 is SASEGT. V lost 4 bases and J lost 5, with 17 bases in between. The CDR3 DNA reads TGTGCCAGCAGTGGGCGAGGACGCCGCGGGGAGACCCAGTACTTC. Its translation is CASSGRGRRGETQYF.

This clone was seen just once. The rearrangement links TRBV28 to TRBJ2-5; TRBD1 aligns across 7 bases. The better agreement between TRBJ2-7 and the DNA end casts doubt on the J call. The CDR3 extends over 15 amino acids. Germline assignment: CDR1 MDHEN and CDR2 SYDVKM. CDR3 amino acids: CASTPQTGIHYEQYF. The CDR3 DNA sequence: TGTGCCAGCACCCCGCAGACAGGGATACACTACGAGCAGTACTTC.

The chain joins TRBV14 to TRBJ2-5; the match to TRBD2 covers 8 bases. The CDR3 runs 15 residues. Germline values: CDR1 SGHDN, CDR2 FVKESK. V shed 0 bases and J 3 bases; nucleotides not matched to a gene: 3. The CDR3 protein is CASSQDGTRKETQYF. Here the CDR3 DNA reads TGTGCCAGCAGCCAAGATGGGACTAGGAAAGAGACCCAGTACTTC.

A few counts support this clone. The rearrangement links TRBV2 to TRBJ1-6; possibly TRBD1 for D (6 bases). CDR3 length equals 13 residues. The V end lost 6 bases, the J end lost 7 bases, and 10 bases lay between the germline ends. CDR1 is SNHLY, CDR2 FYNNEI, per germline. The CDR3 DNA is TGTGCCAGCAGGGACAGTCGAAATTCACCCCTCCACTTT. It translates to CASRDSRNSPLHF.

As concerns this clone: One junction end does not reproduce the germline sequence, and a read error may be involved. CDR3 in DNA: TGTGCTAGTGCTTTGGATGGGGCGAGGGAGGCTTTCTTT. It specifies CASALDGAREAFF. The gene calls are TRBV12-5 and TRBJ1-1; weak D call: TRBD1 (5 bases). Germline V gene lookup returns CDR1 LGHNT and CDR2 FRNRAP. This CDR3 contains 13 residues.

The chain carries TRBV11-3 and TRBJ2-2; 9 bases fit TRBD2. Germline V gene lookup returns CDR1 SGHNT and CDR2 YENEEA. V trimming: 4 bases; J trimming: 5 bases; junction bases outside the gene matches: 8. The length of the CDR3 is 16 residues. This CDR3 reads CASSSPVAGVTGELFF. CDR3 sequence (DNA): TGTGCCAGCAGCTCCCCGGTAGCGGGGGTAACCGGGGAGCTGTTTTTT. Variable domain in full (rest from reference TRBV11-3 and TRBJ2-2): EAGVVQSPRYKIIEKKQPVAFWCNPISGHNTLYWYLQNLGQGPELLIRYENEEAVDDSQLPKDRFSAERLKGVDSTLKIQPAELGDSAVYLCASSSPVAGVTGELFFGEGSRLTVL.

Of note for this clone: In the same sample, other DNA sequences code for this CDR3. The chain has TRBV4-2 and TRBJ2-7, with TRBD1 identical over 7 bases. V was pared by 1 base and J by 3 bases, with 6 bases of the junction left unmatched. Germline CDR1 and CDR2: LGHNA and YNFKEQ. The CDR3 runs 15 residues. The CDR3 DNA reads TGTGCCAGCAGCCAAGTACAGGGGTCCGACTACGAGCAGTACTTC. Its translation is CASSQVQGSDYEQYF.

The V call is TRBV21-1, the J call TRBJ1-3. TRBV21-1 is given as a pseudogene. The CDR3 is made up of 17 amino acids. CDR3 nucleotide sequence: TGTGCCAGCAGCAAAGAGACGATCGGGCCCTCTGGAAACACCATATATTTT. Translation: CASSKETIGPSGNTIYF.

This sequence joins TRBV27 and TRBJ2-3, with TRBD1 as a possible D gene (5 bases). Germline lookup yields CDR1 MNHEY and CDR2 SMNVEV (reference sequence). Trimming shortened V by 5 bases and J by 3 bases, and 12 bases separated the two germline ends. CDR3 size: 14 residues. CDR3: CASSPPDRTDTQYF. The CDR3 DNA reads as TGTGCCAGCAGTCCCCCAGACAGAACAGATACGCAGTATTTT.

V gene TRBV18 combines with J gene TRBJ2-2; 7 bases are a match to TRBD1. Germline CDR1 is KGHSH and CDR2 is LQKENI. V shed 1 base, J shed 1 base, and the junction held 0 bases outside the gene matches. This CDR3 region has 15 residues. The CDR3 nucleotides are TGTGCCAGCTCACCACGGGACAGGAACACCGGGGAGCTGTTTTTT. This gives the protein CASSPRDRNTGELFF.

This chain links TRBV7-8 with TRBJ1-2; D is unclear. Trimming removed 3 bases from V and 8 bases from J, with 16 bases in between. The CDR3 is 14 residues long. The V gene's germline CDR1 is SGHVS and CDR2 FQNEAQ. The CDR3 sequence is CASSFTEGSHGYTF. For the CDR3, the DNA is TGTGCCAGCAGCTTCACCGAGGGCAGTCACGGCTACACCTTC. Using reference TRBV7-8 and TRBJ1-2 for the parts outside the CDR3, the full variable domain is GAGVSQSPRYKVAKRGQDVALRCDPISGHVSLFWYQQALGQGPEFLTYFQNEAQLDKSGLPSDRFFAERPEGSVSTLKIQRTQQEDSAVYLCASSFTEGSHGYTFGSGTRLTVV.

This chain connects TRBV6-1 to TRBJ1-5; tentatively, D is TRBD1 (5 bases). The CDR3 loop spans 15 amino acids. Germline values: CDR1 MNHNS, CDR2 SASEGT. V was trimmed by 3 bases and J by 3 bases, leaving 12 bases between them. The CDR3 reads CASSEGVGDNQPQHF. The CDR3 DNA is TGTGCCAGCAGTGAGGGGGTCGGGGACAATCAGCCCCAGCATTTT.

The chain's CDR3 is CASSPTPGTAGNTIYF. Written as DNA, the CDR3 is TGTGCCAGCTCACCCACGCCGGGGACTGCTGGAAACACCATATATTTT. J is TRBJ1-3 and V is TRBV18; tentatively, D is TRBD1 (5 bases). Trimming removed 3 bases at V and 2 bases at J, with 14 bases between. The CDR3 contains 16 residues. CDR1 is KGHSH and CDR2 is LQKENI in the germline V gene.

The rearrangement links TRBV15 to TRBJ2-1; 9 nucleotides match TRBD1. V shed 0 bases, J shed 5 bases, and the junction held 2 bases outside the gene matches. Germline loops: CDR1 LNHNV, CDR2 YYDKDF (reference sequence). This CDR3 spans 15 amino acids. The DNA of the CDR3 is TGTGCCACCAGCAGAGACGGGACAGGGCACAATGAGCAGTTCTTC. Its translation is CATSRDGTGHNEQFF.

This clone was seen just once. This rearrangement joins TRBV7-8 to TRBJ1-4; perhaps TRBD1 as D (5 bases). There are 14 residues in the CDR3. V lost 6 bases, J lost 7 bases, and 15 bases lay in between. Germline lookup yields CDR1 SGHVS and CDR2 FQNEAQ. Here the CDR3 DNA reads TGTGCCAGCAGTCAGGGAGGGGCGGGTGAAAAACTGTTTTTT. It translates to CASSQGGAGEKLFF.

The chain has TRBV6-1 and TRBJ1-4; TRBD1 aligns across 10 bases. The CDR3 covers 15 residues. Per germline, CDR1 MNHNS and CDR2 SASEGT. V was clipped by 2 bases and J by 8 bases; unmatched bases: 5. The CDR3 here is CASSEPRTGGEKLFF. The CDR3 DNA sequence: TGTGCCAGCAGTGAACCTCGGACAGGGGGGGAAAAACTGTTTTTT.

The genes are TRBV27 and TRBJ2-1; TRBD2 aligns across 10 bases. Trimming cost V 10 bases and J 4 bases; bases outside gene matches: 10. The CDR3 is made up of 15 amino acids. CDR1 and CDR2 (germline): MNHEY, SMNVEV (reference sequence). The CDR3 DNA is TGTGCCACCCACACCGAGCGGGGGGGATACAATGAGCAGTTCTTC. Protein sequence: CATHTERGGYNEQFF.

The genes are TRBV7-9 and TRBJ1-2; TRBD1 aligns across 11 bases. The CDR3 runs to 15 residues. Looked up from germline, CDR1 is SEHNR and CDR2 is FQNEAQ (reference sequence). The trim removed 3 bases at V and 4 bases at J, leaving 4 bases unmatched. The CDR3 coding sequence is TGTGCCAGCAGCTTGGCCGGACAGGGGGCCTATGGCTACACCTTC. This sequence encodes CASSLAGQGAYGYTF. Full variable domain (outside the CDR3, taken from reference TRBV7-9 and TRBJ1-2): DTGVSQNPRHKITKRGQNVTFRCDPISEHNRLYWYRQTLGQGPEFLTYFQNEAQLEKSRLLSDRFSAERPKGSFSTLEIQRTEQGDSAMYLCASSLAGQGAYGYTFGSGTRLTVV.

The chain employs TRBV28 and TRBJ1-1; D remains ambiguous. Germline V CDR1 and CDR2: MDHEN, SYDVKM. With 8 bases removed from V and 0 bases from J, the gap between germline ends came to 4 bases. The CDR3 covers 11 residues. The CDR3 sequence: CASLMNTEAFF. The CDR3 DNA follows: TGTGCCAGCCTTATGAACACTGAAGCTTTCTTT.

This chain joins TRBV6-5 and TRBJ2-5; TRBD1 matches at 7 bases. The J call may be wrong; the DNA end is better matched by TRBJ2-7. CDR1 is MNHEY, CDR2 SVGAGI, per germline. The CDR3 sequence is 13 residues long. The CDR3 loop reads CASRLSGGHEQYF. CDR3 in DNA: TGTGCCAGCAGGTTATCAGGGGGACACGAGCAGTACTTC.

The rearrangement uses TRBV7-2 and TRBJ1-3, with unresolved D. This CDR3 has 16 residues. The V gene's germline CDR1 is SGHTA and CDR2 FQGNSA. Trimming took off 1 base at V and 0 bases at J, with 10 bases between the two ends. Here the CDR3 DNA reads TGTGCCAGCAGCTTAGAGCCCCGAGACTCTGGAAACACCATATATTTT. Its protein is CASSLEPRDSGNTIYF.

The V gene is TRBV5-4, the J gene TRBJ2-7; no definite D call. V shed 0 bases and J shed 2 bases, with 9 bases lying between them. CDR3 size: 14 residues. CDR1 and CDR2 (germline): SGHNT, YYREEE (reference sequence). The CDR3 nucleotides read TGTGCCAGCAGCTTGGGCGTCAGAACCTACGAGCAGTACTTC. Translation: CASSLGVRTYEQYF.

Of note for this clone: Other DNA sequences from this sample encode an identical CDR3 as well. The rearrangement joins TRBV6-1 to TRBJ1-2, with D hard to call. CDR1 is MNHNS, CDR2 SASEGT, per germline. Trimming took off 1 base at V and 0 bases at J, with 3 bases between the two ends. The CDR3 has 13 residues. This CDR3 reads CASSEGANYGYTF. In DNA, the CDR3 is TGTGCCAGCAGTGAAGGTGCTAACTATGGCTACACCTTC.

CDR3 amino acids: CASSSTGVRVGHTEAFF. The CDR3, as DNA: TGTGCCAGCAGCTCGACAGGGGTTAGAGTCGGTCACACTGAAGCTTTCTTT. The chain combines TRBV7-9 with TRBJ1-1; 8 positions agree with TRBD1. This CDR3 region has 17 residues. CDR1 SEHNR and CDR2 FQNEAQ come from the germline V gene (reference sequence). Trimming cost V 4 bases and J 3 bases; bases outside gene matches: 13.